This entry features one TCR beta chain sequence. Its matching antigen is unknown. This record belongs to a study of response to subunit inactivated influenza vaccine. The CDR3 has 17 amino acids. Germline CDR1 is LGHDT and CDR2 is YNNKEL (reference sequence). Trimming took 11 bases from V and 2 from J; bases not matched to a gene: 13. In TCRdb, the RT-PCR reads were re-called with MiXCR into one record per CDR3 protein. The sample lists about 300,000 distinct CDR3 sequences; roughly a fifth were seen once. Overall study results and limits: Seasonal influenza vaccination, on each occasion, was suggested by the authors to recruit few new T cells.

The sequence was obtained from a man aged 50-75 years who received an inactivated influenza vaccine. The rearrangement links TRBV3-1 to TRBJ2-1; 12 nucleotides agree with TRBD2. This sample comprised PBMCs from blood, obtained 21 months after vaccination. The CDR3 DNA follows: TGTGCCTCCAGCCAAGACCCTAGCGGGAGGGCCTACAATGAGCAGTTCTTC. The encoded protein is CASSQDPSGRAYNEQFF.